The 21 T cell receptor beta chains in this list originate from one sample, sequenced in a study of identical twins. TCRdb processed the 5' RACE reads anew with MiXCR; each CDR3 protein has one entry. The sample has over 500,000 distinct CDR3 sequences; less than 25% are singletons. The same data also went into a second study, on T cells expressing NK-cell markers.

The sample taken for sequencing was CD4+ T cells sorted from blood. Every receptor here comes from a woman aged 18-35 years in good health.

V and J are TRBV21-1 and TRBJ2-1; the D call TRBD1 from the table was never checked on the DNA. TRBV21-1 corresponds to a pseudogene. The CDR3 extends over 16 amino acids. CDR3 residues: CASSFRQGPIYNEQFF. CDR3 nucleotide sequence: TGTGCCAGCAGCTTCCGACAGGGTCCTATTTACAATGAGCAGTTCTTC.

The table lists this clonotype with a few counts. V gene TRBV6-1 combines with J gene TRBJ1-4; TRBD1 matches 10 bases. Germline loops: CDR1 MNHNS, CDR2 SASEGT. J was trimmed by 5 bases and V by 3 bases; bases with no gene match: 3. CDR3 length equals 15 residues. The CDR3 loop is CASSDDRGRNEKLFF. CDR3 nucleotides: TGTGCCAGCAGTGACGACAGGGGGCGGAATGAAAAACTGTTTTTT.

The chain employs TRBV6-5 and TRBJ2-3; D remains ambiguous. This CDR3 region has 15 residues. The germline V gene has CDR1 MNHEY and CDR2 SVGAGI. V lost 2 bases, J lost 2 bases, and 11 bases lay in between. The CDR3 DNA follows: TGTGCCAGCAGTTACAGGAGTAAAAACACAGATACGCAGTATTTT. It translates to CASSYRSKNTDTQYF.

This clonotype was counted between two and nine times. This rearrangement joins TRBV29-1 to TRBJ2-1; possibly TRBD2 for D (6 bases). V was cut by 4 bases and J by 4 bases, with 11 bases left in between. This CDR3 spans 13 amino acids. The germline V gene encodes CDR1 SQVTM and CDR2 ANQGSEA. CDR3 in DNA: TGCAGCGTTGGACTAGGTAGTTACAATGAGCAGTTCTTC. This sequence encodes CSVGLGSYNEQFF.

J is TRBJ1-6 and V is TRBV25-1; D is uncertain. Trimming left V 3 bases short and J 6 bases short, with 15 bases between. This CDR3 is 16 amino acids long. Germline V gene sequence: CDR1 MGHDK, CDR2 SYGVNS. Here the CDR3 DNA reads TGTGCCAGCAGTGAGTCGGCAGGACGGGGTAATTCACCCCTCCACTTT. Translation: CASSESAGRGNSPLHF.

The V and J genes are TRBV29-1 and TRBJ1-1, with D uncertain. V was clipped by 3 bases and J by 2 bases, with 7 bases between them. Germline V lookup: CDR1 SQVTM, CDR2 ANQGSEA. The CDR3 consists of 12 residues. Here the CDR3 DNA reads TGCAGCGTTGACCAACTCAACACTGAAGCTTTCTTT. Residues: CSVDQLNTEAFF.

There are a few counts of this clonotype. J is TRBJ1-2 and V is TRBV5-1; D remains unclear. Trimming stripped 4 bases from V and 8 bases from J, with 12 bases between. This CDR3 region has 12 residues. Germline values: CDR1 SGHRS, CDR2 YFSETQ. The DNA for the CDR3 is TGCGCCAGCAGCCCCCGTGGGCAAGGCTACACCTTC. Its protein is CASSPRGQGYTF.

The chain is built from TRBV29-1 and TRBJ2-1, with 11 bases identical to TRBD2. The germline gives CDR1 SQVTM, CDR2 ANQGSEA. V dropped 7 bases and J dropped 8; count of bases not matched to a gene: 4. This CDR3 has 12 amino acids. DNA for the CDR3: TGCAGCGGGGGACTAGCGGTCCATGAGCAGTTCTTC. Translated, it gives CSGGLAVHEQFF.

In its sample, this clonotype was seen a few times. The rearrangement uses TRBV12-3 or TRBV12-4 and TRBJ1-2, with 7 bases lining up with TRBD1. V lost 6 bases and J lost 7; bases outside the gene matches: 11. The CDR3 extends over 14 amino acids. In DNA form, the CDR3 reads TGTGCCAGCAGCCGCAGGGGCAGGGGGGCTGGCTACACCTTC. It specifies CASSRRGRGAGYTF.

The V gene is TRBV5-1, the J gene TRBJ2-2, with D uncertain. Germline CDR1 reads SGHRS; CDR2 reads YFSETQ. V lost 0 bases, J lost 7 bases, and 7 bases lay in between. This CDR3 region has 13 residues. For the CDR3, the DNA is TGCGCCAGCAGCTTGGAGGCGATCGGGGAGCTGTTTTTT. Protein sequence: CASSLEAIGELFF.

This clonotype occurred a few times. V gene TRBV10-1 combines with J gene TRBJ2-1; D is unresolved. Per germline, CDR1 WNHNN and CDR2 SYGVQD (reference sequence). V shed 6 bases and J shed 8 bases, with 14 bases lying between them. The CDR3 is made up of 13 amino acids. The CDR3 nucleotides are TGCGCCAGCAGCCTATCCGTCGGCGATGAGCAGTTCTTC. Residues: CASSLSVGDEQFF.

This clonotype was seen ten or more times. The chain employs TRBV7-2 and TRBJ2-3, with D hard to call. Per the germline V gene, CDR1 is SGHTA and CDR2 is FQGNSA. The CDR3 sequence is 14 residues long. Trimming shortened V by 1 base and J by 2 bases, and 7 bases separated the two germline ends. The chain's CDR3 is CASSLEAHTDTQYF. The CDR3 DNA is TGTGCCAGCAGCTTAGAGGCCCACACAGATACGCAGTATTTT. Variable domain in full (rest from reference TRBV7-2 and TRBJ2-3): GAGVSQSPSNKVTEKGKDVELRCDPISGHTALYWYRQSLGQGLEFLIYFQGNSAPDKSGLPSDRFSAERTGGSVSTLTIQRTQQEDSAVYLCASSLEAHTDTQYFGPGTRLTVL.

This clonotype was counted between two and nine times. The CDR3 protein is CASRDRGLEQYF. The CDR3 DNA is TGTGCCAGCAGGGACAGGGGGCTCGAGCAGTACTTC. The J gene is TRBJ2-7, the V gene TRBV12-3 or TRBV12-4; 11 bases fit TRBD1. J lost 6 bases, V lost 6 bases, and 1 base had no gene match. This CDR3 has 12 residues.

This rearrangement joins TRBV28 to TRBJ2-2; 7 nucleotides align to TRBD1. The V and J ends lost 0 bases and 3 bases, in that order; junction bases with no gene match: 4. CDR1 is MDHEN and CDR2 is SYDVKM in the germline V gene. The length of the CDR3 is 16 residues. The CDR3 DNA is TGTGCCAGCAGTTTATGGCCAGGGGGAGACACCGGGGAGCTGTTTTTT. Protein product: CASSLWPGGDTGELFF.

The J gene is TRBJ2-5, the V gene TRBV20-1; D is undetermined. Germline CDR1 is DFQATT and CDR2 is SNEGSKA (reference sequence). CDR3 length: 15 residues. Trimming stripped 0 bases from V and 4 bases from J, with 15 bases between. The CDR3 here is CSARDALTPIETQYF. CDR3 sequence (DNA): TGCAGTGCTAGAGACGCTCTCACCCCCATAGAGACCCAGTACTTC.

V gene TRBV7-9 combines with J gene TRBJ1-1; the D gene is possibly TRBD1 (5 bases). The CDR3 is made up of 14 amino acids. V was clipped by 5 bases and J by 6 bases, with 16 bases between them. Looked up from germline, CDR1 is SEHNR and CDR2 is FQNEAQ (reference sequence). CDR3 in DNA: TGTGCCAGCAGCCATGTTCAGTGGGACGCTGAAGCTTTCTTT. Translating gives CASSHVQWDAEAFF.

This chain uses TRBV20-1 with TRBJ2-1; TRBD1 or TRBD2 may be the D gene (5 bases each). Germline-derived CDR1 and CDR2 are DFQATT and SNEGSKA (reference sequence). The CDR3 has 12 amino acids. V shed 4 bases and J shed 15 bases, with 19 bases lying between them. CDR3 nucleotide sequence: TGCAGTGCTACCCGGGACGGTGAGAGGGTGTTCTTC. This encodes CSATRDGERVFF.

This clonotype has more than one count but fewer than ten. The chain carries TRBV5-1 and TRBJ2-2; no clear D. Germline V gene sequence: CDR1 SGHRS, CDR2 YFSETQ. The CDR3 consists of 14 residues. V lost 6 bases to trimming and J lost 2 bases, with 11 bases between them. The CDR3 is CASTVVLNTGELFF. The DNA for the CDR3 is TGCGCCAGCACGGTAGTCCTTAACACCGGGGAGCTGTTTTTT. The entire variable domain, with the rest obtained from reference TRBV5-1 and TRBJ2-2, is as follows: KAGVTQTPRYLIKTRGQQVTLSCSPISGHRSVSWYQQTPGQGLQFLFEYFSETQRNKGNFPGRFSGRQFSNSRSEMNVSTLELGDSALYLCASTVVLNTGELFFGEGSRLTVL.

The chain joins TRBV3-1 to TRBJ2-3, with D possibly matching TRBD2 (5 bases). Germline V gives CDR1 LGHDT, CDR2 YNNKEL (reference sequence). V was pared by 4 bases and J by 5 bases, with 10 bases between. This CDR3 region has 13 residues. Here the CDR3 DNA reads TGTGCCAGCAGCCCCCCGGGGAGAGATACGCAGTATTTT. Protein: CASSPPGRDTQYF.

The rearrangement joins TRBV10-3 to TRBJ2-2; the D call may be TRBD1 or TRBD2 (5 bases each). CDR1 is ENHRY and CDR2 is SYGVKD in the germline V gene. The CDR3 spans 14 residues. Trimming took off 3 bases at V and 7 bases at J, with 12 bases between the two ends. The CDR3 loop reads CAISDGGPSGELFF. The CDR3 coding sequence is TGTGCCATCAGTGATGGGGGTCCCAGCGGGGAGCTGTTTTTT.

The chain is built from TRBV20-1 and TRBJ1-2, with D unclear. Germline V gene data show CDR1 as DFQATT and CDR2 as SNEGSKA (reference sequence). Trimming cost V 6 bases and J 3 bases, with 14 bases left between them. The CDR3 has 13 residues. CDR3 sequence (DNA): TGCAGTGCCTGGAGAAACAGAGACTATGGCTACACCTTC. Amino acids: CSAWRNRDYGYTF.